The 20 T cell receptor beta chains presented below share a single source sample, sequenced in a study of control samples from healthy donors and cancer patients. The method was immunoSEQ multiplex PCR; TCRdb's version includes in-frame clones alone and lacks a portion of them. The table lists about 69,000 clones, more than 80% of them singletons, with 2.5% to 3% in the top ten. The sample was PBMCs. Receptors were obtained from a woman between 45 and 65 years old with lung cancer.

For this clone: Distinct nucleotide sequences in the sample also encode this CDR3. The chain joins TRBV7-9 to TRBJ2-7; either TRBD1 or TRBD2 may fit D (6 bases each). The CDR3 spans 15 residues. Germline V CDR1 and CDR2: SEHNR, FQNEAQ (reference sequence). Trimming cost V 4 bases and J 1 base, with 14 bases left between them. CDR3 DNA: TGTGCCAGCAGCTCGGGGGCAGGCGCTTCCTACGAGCAGTACTTC. As protein: CASSSGAGASYEQYF.

The J gene is TRBJ1-5, the V gene TRBV9; D gene ambiguous. This CDR3 is 13 amino acids long. Germline lookup yields CDR1 SGDLS and CDR2 YYNGEE. V lost 0 bases, J lost 6 bases, and 7 bases lay in between. CDR3 region: CASSVDGGQPQHF. The CDR3 bases are TGTGCCAGCAGCGTAGACGGAGGTCAGCCCCAGCATTTT.

This clone appeared once. V and J are TRBV27 and TRBJ2-7; possibly TRBD1 for D (7 bases). Per germline, CDR1 MNHEY and CDR2 SMNVEV (reference sequence). V lost 3 bases and J 0 bases, leaving 12 bases between the germline ends. There are 15 residues in the CDR3. The chain's CDR3 is CASSFGQGGSYEQYF. The CDR3 nucleotides are TGTGCCAGCAGTTTTGGGCAGGGGGGCTCCTACGAGCAGTACTTC.

The chain recombines TRBV4-1 with TRBJ1-1; D perhaps matches TRBD1 (5 bases). This CDR3 is built from 14 residues. CDR1 is MGHRA, CDR2 YSYEKL, per germline. The germline V and J ends were trimmed by 1 base and 6 bases, with 12 bases remaining between them. CDR3 bases: TGCGCCAGCAGCCAAGTCAGGGCTAGGGCTGAAGCTTTCTTT. This translates into CASSQVRARAEAFF.

In this sample, this clone turned up once. This sequence joins TRBV9 and TRBJ2-3, with D perhaps being TRBD1 or TRBD2 (5 bases each). The CDR3 has 14 residues. Trimming pared 6 bases from V and 0 bases from J, leaving 11 bases between. CDR1 is SGDLS and CDR2 is YYNGEE in the germline V gene. The CDR3 nucleotides read TGTGCCAGCACCGGGACGCGCAGCACAGATACGCAGTATTTT. Its protein is CASTGTRSTDTQYF.

The CDR3 sequence is CATSGGSGGAQETQYF. As DNA, the CDR3 is TGTGCCACCAGTGGGGGTAGCGGGGGGGCCCAAGAGACCCAGTACTTC. This sequence joins TRBV24-1 and TRBJ2-5; 11 nucleotides line up with TRBD2. Per germline, CDR1 KGHDR and CDR2 SFDVKD. The CDR3 is 16 residues long. V trimming: 5 bases; J trimming: 1 base; junction bases outside the gene matches: 5.

This clone occurred a few times. The chain couples TRBV6-5 to TRBJ2-5; perhaps TRBD1 as D (6 bases). The V gene's germline CDR1 is MNHEY and CDR2 SVGAGI. This CDR3 contains 13 residues. Trimming removed 4 bases from V and 2 bases from J, with 8 bases in between. The CDR3 region is CASSWDIQETQYF. In DNA, the CDR3 is TGTGCCAGCAGTTGGGACATTCAAGAGACCCAGTACTTC.

J is TRBJ2-3 and V is TRBV11-3; no reliable D call. The CDR3 sequence is 13 residues long. V dropped 1 base and J dropped 1 base, with 3 bases sitting between them. From germline, CDR1 is SGHNT and CDR2 YENEEA. In DNA form, the CDR3 reads TGTGCCAGCAGCTTAGCGGGCACAGATACGCAGTATTTT. Its translation is CASSLAGTDTQYF.

The chain combines TRBV18 with TRBJ2-6; the D is unclear. V shed 3 bases and J shed 0 bases, with 6 bases lying between them. The CDR3 covers 15 residues. Per the germline V gene, CDR1 is KGHSH and CDR2 is LQKENI. The CDR3 DNA is TGTGCCAGCTCACCGACTCCCTCTGGGGCCAACGTCCTGACTTTC. It specifies CASSPTPSGANVLTF.

This sequence joins TRBV29-1 and TRBJ1-1, with D maybe TRBD1 (5 bases). The CDR3 has 13 residues. Germline-derived CDR1 and CDR2 are SQVTM and ANQGSEA. Trimming left V 7 bases short and J 1 base short, with 13 bases between. The CDR3 protein is CSASGTANTEAFF. The CDR3, as DNA: TGCAGCGCTTCCGGGACGGCGAACACTGAAGCTTTCTTT.

This sequence joins TRBV6-5 and TRBJ2-7; 10 bases are a match to TRBD1. The germline CDR1 and CDR2 sequences are MNHEY and SVGAGI. This CDR3 region has 14 residues. V trimming: 2 bases; J trimming: 4 bases; junction bases outside the gene matches: 2. In nucleotides, the CDR3 is TGTGCCAGCAGTTACCGGGACAGGGGATACGAGCAGTACTTC. Translated, it gives CASSYRDRGYEQYF.

The V call is TRBV6-1, the J call TRBJ2-7; maybe TRBD2 (6 bases). V was pared by 2 bases and J by 2 bases, with 10 bases between. Per germline, CDR1 MNHNS and CDR2 SASEGT. There are 14 residues in the CDR3. CDR3 loop: CASSERGGAYEQYF. CDR3 DNA: TGTGCCAGCAGTGAAAGGGGAGGAGCCTACGAGCAGTACTTC.

This clone has a single count. V and J are TRBV28 and TRBJ2-7; D might be TRBD2 (5 bases). Trimming took 3 bases from V and 1 from J, leaving 13 bases between them. CDR1 MDHEN and CDR2 SYDVKM come from the germline V gene. This CDR3 has 15 residues. CDR3 loop: CASSLVGIYSYEQYF. CDR3 DNA: TGTGCCAGCAGTTTGGTCGGGATATATTCCTACGAGCAGTACTTC.

V and J are TRBV5-6 and TRBJ1-1; no firm D call. Trimming shortened V by 0 bases and J by 2 bases, and 8 bases separated the two germline ends. Germline V gene sequence: CDR1 SGHDT, CDR2 YYEEEE. This CDR3 has 14 residues. CDR3 coding DNA: TGTGCCAGCAGCTTGGTGGGCGGTAACACTGAAGCTTTCTTT. Protein: CASSLVGGNTEAFF.

The chain employs TRBV29-1 and TRBJ2-1, with TRBD2 as a possible D gene (7 bases). Germline V lookup: CDR1 SQVTM, CDR2 ANQGSEA. The CDR3 runs 19 residues. V was pared by 6 bases and J by 0 bases, with 27 bases between. CDR3 DNA sequence: TGCAGCGTCTCCAACCCCCGGGGGGCCGGCTTTAGCTCCTACAATGAGCAGTTCTTC. Amino acids: CSVSNPRGAGFSSYNEQFF.

This clone was detected once. V is TRBV7-9 and J is TRBJ1-2; D is undetermined. The CDR3 is 11 amino acids. Trimming took off 3 bases at V and 6 bases at J, with 5 bases between the two ends. The germline V gene encodes CDR1 SEHNR and CDR2 FQNEAQ (reference sequence). This CDR3 is CASSFGNGYTF. CDR3 DNA sequence: TGTGCCAGCAGCTTCGGGAATGGCTACACCTTC.

This rearrangement joins TRBV19 to TRBJ1-1; 8 bases are shared with TRBD1. Unmatched junction bases numbered 2, after V lost 4 bases and J lost 4 bases. CDR1 LNHDA and CDR2 SQIVND come from the germline V gene (reference sequence). This CDR3 spans 13 amino acids. CDR3 region: CASSTTGGTEAFF. CDR3 DNA: TGTGCCAGTAGTACTACAGGGGGCACTGAAGCTTTCTTT.

The V and J genes are TRBV19 and TRBJ1-2, with 7 bases matching TRBD1. The CDR3 sequence is 14 residues long. The germline V gene encodes CDR1 LNHDA and CDR2 SQIVND (reference sequence). V dropped 3 bases and J dropped 5; count of bases not matched to a gene: 6. CDR3: CASSMGQLLYGYTF. In nucleotides, the CDR3 is TGTGCCAGTAGTATGGGACAGCTCCTGTATGGCTACACCTTC.

With regard to this clone: At one end, the junction sequence differs from germline, possibly due to a read error. The chain links TRBV5-5 to TRBJ1-5, with 11 bases lining up with TRBD1. The CDR3 runs 16 residues. Germline CDR1 SGHKS, CDR2 YYEKEE (reference sequence). CDR3 DNA: TGTGCCAGCACCTTGAGGGGACAGGGGGAAGGTCAGCCCCAGCATTTT. This translates into CASTLRGQGEGQPQHF.

The J gene is TRBJ1-5, the V gene TRBV27; D perhaps matches TRBD1 (5 bases). V lost 6 bases, J lost 2 bases, and 8 bases lay in between. The CDR3 is 13 amino acids. CDR1 is MNHEY, CDR2 SMNVEV, per germline (reference sequence). Here the CDR3 DNA reads TGTGCCAGCAGCACCAGGGGCAATCAGCCCCAGCATTTT. This translates into CASSTRGNQPQHF.